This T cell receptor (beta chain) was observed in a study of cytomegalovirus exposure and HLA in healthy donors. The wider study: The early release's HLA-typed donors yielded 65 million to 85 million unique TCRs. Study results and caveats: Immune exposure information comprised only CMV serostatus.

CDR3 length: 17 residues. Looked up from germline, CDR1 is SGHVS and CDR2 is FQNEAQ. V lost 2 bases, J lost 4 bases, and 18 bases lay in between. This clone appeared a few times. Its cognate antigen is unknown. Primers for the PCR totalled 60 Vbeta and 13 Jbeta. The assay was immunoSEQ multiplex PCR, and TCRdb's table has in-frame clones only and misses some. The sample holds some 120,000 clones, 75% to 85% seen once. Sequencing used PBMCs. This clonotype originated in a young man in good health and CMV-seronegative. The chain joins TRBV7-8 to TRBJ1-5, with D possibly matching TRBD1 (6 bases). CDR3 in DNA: TGTGCCAGCAGCTTACGAGGTACAGGGACGAGGAATCAGCCCCAGCATTTT. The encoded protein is CASSLRGTGTRNQPQHF. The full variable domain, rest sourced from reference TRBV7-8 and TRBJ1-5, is GAGVSQSPRYKVAKRGQDVALRCDPISGHVSLFWYQQALGQGPEFLTYFQNEAQLDKSGLPSDRFFAERPEGSVSTLKIQRTQQEDSAVYLCASSLRGTGTRNQPQHFGDGTRLSIL.